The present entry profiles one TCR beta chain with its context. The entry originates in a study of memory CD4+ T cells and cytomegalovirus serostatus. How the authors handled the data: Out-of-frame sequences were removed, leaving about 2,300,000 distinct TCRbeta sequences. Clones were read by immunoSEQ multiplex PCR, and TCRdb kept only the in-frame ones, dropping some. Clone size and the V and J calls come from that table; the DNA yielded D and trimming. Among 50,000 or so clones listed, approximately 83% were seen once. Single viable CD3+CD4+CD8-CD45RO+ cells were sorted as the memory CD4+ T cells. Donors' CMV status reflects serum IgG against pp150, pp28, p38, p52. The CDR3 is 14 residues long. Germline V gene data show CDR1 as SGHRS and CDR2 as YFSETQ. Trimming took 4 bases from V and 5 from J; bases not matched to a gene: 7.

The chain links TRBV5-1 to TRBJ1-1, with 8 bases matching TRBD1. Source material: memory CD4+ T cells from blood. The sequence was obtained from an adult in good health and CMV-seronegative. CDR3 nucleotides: TGCGCCAGCAGCGAGACAGGGGCCGAGACTGAAGCTTTCTTT. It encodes CASSETGAETEAFF.